These 10 T cell receptor beta chains were all obtained from the same sample, sequenced in a study of CD8+ T cells in alopecia areata (dated by TCRdb to 2016 to 2018). Per the publication, the time point label means: roughly 26 weeks on oral tofacitinib. Read against the paper, the sample's treatment or condition label means: oral pan-JAK inhibitor, 5-10 mg twice daily. The receptor library was made with the immunoSEQ multiplex PCR assay. To provide template for TCR sequencing, every sample had RNA extracted and reverse transcribed into cDNA. TCRdb stores this immuneACCESS table with in-frame sequences only. Part of the clones is absent; in the studies checked, under half of the shortfall reflects unresolved V genes, and no reason is known for the rest. For this sample the table gives 180,000 or so clones, of which about 53% were detected only once. The ten largest clones take up 10% to 14% of the sample.

Sequencing used CD8+ T cells sorted from blood, obtained at week 24, from a patient treated with tofacitinib. The receptors derive from a human donor with alopecia areata.

The genes are TRBV30 and TRBJ2-7; D is ambiguous. The CDR3 is 12 amino acids. Germline values: CDR1 GTSNPN, CDR2 SVGIG (reference sequence). Trimming shortened V by 4 bases and J by 2 bases, and 9 bases separated the two germline ends. DNA of the CDR3: TGTGCCTGGAAGGAGAAGACCTACGAGCAGTACTTC. It specifies CAWKEKTYEQYF.

The chain has TRBV4-3 and TRBJ1-2; tentatively, D is TRBD1 (5 bases). The CDR3 runs 16 residues. The V end lost 2 bases, the J end lost 2 bases, and 15 bases lay between the germline ends. The germline V gene has CDR1 LGHNA and CDR2 YSLEER. In DNA form, the CDR3 reads TGCGCCAGCAGCCAAATATCCGAAACAGGCAACTATGGCTACACCTTC. Its translation is CASSQISETGNYGYTF.

The V gene is TRBV29-1, the J gene TRBJ1-1; TRBD1 is a possible D gene (6 bases). The CDR3 extends over 14 amino acids. The V and J ends lost 3 bases and 1 base respectively, with 12 bases between them. CDR1 is SQVTM and CDR2 is ANQGSEA in the germline V gene. The CDR3 DNA reads as TGCAGCGTTGACCCACAGGGTGCGAACACTGAAGCTTTCTTT. It is translated as CSVDPQGANTEAFF. Complete variable domain (other parts from reference TRBV29-1 and TRBJ1-1): SAVISQKPSRDICQRGTSLTIQCQVDSQVTMMFWYRQQPGQSLTLIATANQGSEATYESGFVIDKFPISRPNLTFSTLTVSNMSPEDSSIYLCSVDPQGANTEAFFGQGTRLTVV.

This CDR3 is CASSQRSYEQYF. Written as DNA, the CDR3 is TGTGCCAGCAGCCAAAGATCCTACGAGCAGTACTTC. V and J are TRBV11-2 and TRBJ2-7; D unresolved. Per germline, CDR1 SGHAT and CDR2 FQNNGV. Trimming left V 5 bases short and J 1 base short, with 6 bases between. The CDR3 is 12 amino acids. The whole variable domain, filled in from reference TRBV11-2 and TRBJ2-7, reads EAGVAQSPRYKIIEKRQSVAFWCNPISGHATLYWYQQILGQGPKLLIQFQNNGVVDDSQLPKDRFSAERLKGVDSTLKIQPAKLEDSAVYLCASSQRSYEQYFGPGTRLTVT.

This chain joins TRBV30 and TRBJ2-7, with 7 positions matching TRBD2. The CDR3 contains 14 residues. The germline CDR1 and CDR2 sequences are GTSNPN and SVGIG (reference sequence). The ends lost 0 bases at V and 7 bases at J; junction bases unmatched: 9. Here the CDR3 reads CAWSVSGVAGEQYF. The DNA of the CDR3 is TGTGCCTGGAGTGTAAGCGGGGTTGCGGGAGAGCAGTACTTC.

The chain combines TRBV7-9 with TRBJ2-3; D is unclear. Germline-derived CDR1 and CDR2 are SEHNR and FQNEAQ (reference sequence). Between the trimmed V and J ends, which lost 5 bases and 1 base, there was a span of 7 bases. This CDR3 contains 13 residues. Here the CDR3 DNA reads TGTGCCAGCAGCCCAGATTGCACAGATACGCAGTATTTT. It yields the protein CASSPDCTDTQYF.

This chain connects TRBV30 to TRBJ2-7, with 11 bases identical to TRBD1. The ends lost 5 bases at V and 9 bases at J; junction bases unmatched: 12. Germline CDR1 reads GTSNPN; CDR2 reads SVGIG (reference sequence). The CDR3 runs 14 residues. The CDR3 region has the DNA TGTGCCTGGGCCACCGGGACAGGGGGTATGGGGCAGTACTTC. This encodes CAWATGTGGMGQYF.

The chain employs TRBV7-9 and TRBJ1-1; 11 nucleotides line up with TRBD1. This CDR3 contains 15 residues. CDR1 is SEHNR, CDR2 FQNEAQ, per germline (reference sequence). The trim removed 5 bases at V and 5 bases at J, leaving 7 bases unmatched. CDR3 sequence (DNA): TGTGCCAGCAGCCCGGACAGGGGGCGCGGAACTGAAGCTTTCTTT. Its protein is CASSPDRGRGTEAFF. Complete variable domain (other parts from reference TRBV7-9 and TRBJ1-1): DTGVSQNPRHKITKRGQNVTFRCDPISEHNRLYWYRQTLGQGPEFLTYFQNEAQLEKSRLLSDRFSAERPKGSFSTLEIQRTEQGDSAMYLCASSPDRGRGTEAFFGQGTRLTVV.

The CDR3 nucleotides are TGTGCCTGGAGTTACAGGGGCGCGGGGGCCAACGTCCTGACTTTC. The encoded protein is CAWSYRGAGANVLTF. The chain recombines TRBV30 with TRBJ2-6; 7 nucleotides match TRBD1. V shed 2 bases and J 4 bases; nucleotides not matched to a gene: 5. The V gene's germline CDR1 is GTSNPN and CDR2 SVGIG (reference sequence). The CDR3 length is 15 residues.

The chain is built from TRBV29-1 and TRBJ2-2; D is unclear. Germline CDR1 is SQVTM and CDR2 is ANQGSEA. CDR3 size: 11 residues. V was shortened by 6 bases and J by 3 bases, with 5 bases between the two germline ends. The CDR3 DNA reads TGCAGCGTAACACACACCGGGGAGCTGTTTTTT. Protein: CSVTHTGELFF.